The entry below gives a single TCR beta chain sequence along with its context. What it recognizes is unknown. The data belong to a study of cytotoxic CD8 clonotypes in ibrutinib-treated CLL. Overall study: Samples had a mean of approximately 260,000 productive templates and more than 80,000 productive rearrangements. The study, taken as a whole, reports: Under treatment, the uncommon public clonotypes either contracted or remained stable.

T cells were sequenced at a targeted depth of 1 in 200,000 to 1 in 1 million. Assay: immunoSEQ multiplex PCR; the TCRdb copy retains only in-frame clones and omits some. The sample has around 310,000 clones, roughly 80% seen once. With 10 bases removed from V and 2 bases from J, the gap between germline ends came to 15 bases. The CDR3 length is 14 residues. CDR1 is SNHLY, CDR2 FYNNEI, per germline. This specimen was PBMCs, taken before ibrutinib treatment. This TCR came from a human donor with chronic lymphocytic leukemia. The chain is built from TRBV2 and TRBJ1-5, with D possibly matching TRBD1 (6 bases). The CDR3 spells CATAGATGNQPQHF. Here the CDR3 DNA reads TGTGCCACCGCAGGGGCGACGGGCAATCAGCCCCAGCATTTT.